This T cell receptor beta chain emerged from a study of blood T cell repertoires in COVID-19. Clones were sequenced by immunoSEQ multiplex PCR, and TCRdb holds only the in-frame ones, with some missing. Among roughly 250,000 clones listed, around 90% were seen once. This clone has only a few counts. This clonotype originated in a woman aged 18-30 years who had recovered from COVID-19. Material for sequencing was PBMCs or T cells enriched from blood (not recorded which).

CDR3 residues: CASSESQGEANVLTF. The CDR3 nucleotides are TGTGCCAGCAGTGAGAGCCAGGGGGAGGCCAACGTCCTGACTTTC. The J gene is TRBJ2-6, the V gene TRBV6-4; TRBD1 matches 7 bases. Germline V gene data show CDR1 as MRHNA and CDR2 as SNTAGT. V shed 3 bases, J shed 6 bases, and the junction held 5 bases outside the gene matches. CDR3 size: 15 residues.